Listed below are T cell receptor beta chains from one sample, sequenced in a study of blood T cell repertoires in COVID-19. The protocol was immunoSEQ multiplex PCR, while the TCRdb copy is restricted to in-frame clones and leaves out a portion. Of a few hundred thousand clones in the sample, more than 75% were seen once. Sequenced sample: peripheral blood. Receptors originate from a man between 60 and 75 years old with acute or convalescent COVID-19. Each CDR3 is given with its conserved first and last residue. The order of the fields is clone size, CDR3 length, J gene, V gene, D gene, CDR3 protein, CDR3 DNA. D genes are given only for firm matches. Rows may omit the clone size; those that give it use once, few, many or a size class.

clone_size: -; cdr3_length: 17; j_call: TRBJ1-6; v_call: TRBV7-6; d_call: -; cdr3_aa: CASSLVGRAADNSPLHF; cdr3_nt: TGTGCCAGCAGCTTAGTTGGGCGGGCGGCCGATAATTCACCCCTCCACTTT
clone_size: few; cdr3_length: 13; j_call: TRBJ2-5; v_call: TRBV12-3/TRBV12-4; d_call: -; cdr3_aa: CASSPWPQETQYF; cdr3_nt: TGTGCCAGCAGCCCGTGGCCCCAGGAGACCCAGTACTTC
clone_size: -; cdr3_length: 10; j_call: TRBJ1-4; v_call: TRBV6-5; d_call: -; cdr3_aa: CASGEAKLFF; cdr3_nt: TGTGCCAGCGGGGAGGCGAAACTGTTTTTT
clone_size: -; cdr3_length: 14; j_call: TRBJ1-1; v_call: TRBV5-6; d_call: TRBD1; cdr3_aa: CASSLLGQHNEAFF; cdr3_nt: TGTGCCAGCAGCTTGTTGGGACAGCACAATGAAGCTTTCTTT
clone_size: -; cdr3_length: 16; j_call: TRBJ1-6; v_call: TRBV5-1; d_call: -; cdr3_aa: CASSLDSSGRNSPLHF; cdr3_nt: TGCGCCAGCAGCTTGGATTCTTCAGGGAGGAATTCACCCCTCCACTTT
clone_size: -; cdr3_length: 17; j_call: TRBJ2-1; v_call: TRBV19; d_call: TRBD2; cdr3_aa: CASSRLVAGGRDNEQFF; cdr3_nt: TGTGCCAGTAGTAGGTTAGTAGCGGGGGGGCGCGACAATGAGCAGTTCTTC
clone_size: -; cdr3_length: 17; j_call: TRBJ1-4; v_call: TRBV28; d_call: TRBD1; cdr3_aa: CASSPRDRGLTNEKLFF; cdr3_nt: TGTGCCAGCAGTCCACGGGACAGGGGGCTGACTAATGAAAAACTGTTTTTT
clone_size: once; cdr3_length: 17; j_call: TRBJ1-6; v_call: TRBV21-1; d_call: -; cdr3_aa: CASSKDRGGENNSPLHF; cdr3_nt: TGTGCCAGCAGCAAAGATCGGGGGGGAGAGAATAATTCACCCCTCCACTTT
clone_size: -; cdr3_length: 15; j_call: TRBJ1-4; v_call: TRBV4-3; d_call: -; cdr3_aa: CASSQSPGTNEKLFF; cdr3_nt: TGCGCCAGCAGCCAATCTCCCGGGACAAATGAAAAACTGTTTTTT
clone_size: -; cdr3_length: 16; j_call: TRBJ1-4; v_call: TRBV7-3; d_call: -; cdr3_aa: CASSFHLADRNEKLFF; cdr3_nt: TGTGCCAGCAGCTTTCATCTGGCGGATCGTAATGAAAAACTGTTTTTT
clone_size: -; cdr3_length: 13; j_call: TRBJ2-7; v_call: TRBV6-5; d_call: TRBD1; cdr3_aa: CASTLDDRGRQYF; cdr3_nt: TGTGCCAGCACCCTGGACGACAGGGGGAGGCAGTACTTC
clone_size: -; cdr3_length: 13; j_call: TRBJ2-1; v_call: TRBV18; d_call: -; cdr3_aa: CASSPPDSNEQFF; cdr3_nt: TGTGCCAGCTCACCCCCGGACAGCAATGAGCAGTTCTTC